These 21 T cell receptor beta chains came from one sample sequenced in a study of regulatory dendritic cells for organ transplantation. Only in-frame clones appear in the TCRdb table, and some are missing; sequencing was by immunoSEQ multiplex PCR. The sample contains under 35,000 clones, roughly 84% of which appear only once. Specimen: naive CD8+ T cells from blood. Subset described: CD45RA+ naive T cells. The source is a human donor in good health.

The chain uses TRBV4-3 and TRBJ2-2; 10 nucleotides align to TRBD2. The length of the CDR3 is 17 residues. CDR1 is LGHNA and CDR2 is YSLEER in the germline V gene. Trimming took 4 bases from V and 5 from J; bases not matched to a gene: 10. The DNA for the CDR3 is TGCGCCAGCAGCCGGGGTAGCGGGGGGTTGTTGACCGGGGAGCTGTTTTTT. Translation: CASSRGSGGLLTGELFF.

The chain joins TRBV19 to TRBJ2-7, with TRBD1 as a possible D gene (6 bases). The V end was cut by 6 bases, the J end by 2 bases, with 14 bases between. This CDR3 is 14 amino acids long. Germline V lookup: CDR1 LNHDA, CDR2 SQIVND (reference sequence). The CDR3 bases are TGTGCCAGTAGCACACAGGGTTTCCCCTACGAGCAGTACTTC. It yields the protein CASSTQGFPYEQYF.

V is TRBV4-1 and J is TRBJ1-1; no reliable D call. CDR3 length: 13 residues. V was cut by 6 bases and J by 0 bases, with 8 bases left in between. Looked up from germline, CDR1 is MGHRA and CDR2 is YSYEKL. DNA of the CDR3: TGCGCCAGCAGTGGGCAGGTGAACACTGAAGCTTTCTTT. This translates into CASSGQVNTEAFF.

The rearrangement links TRBV7-2 to TRBJ2-7, with 7 bases lining up with TRBD1. V gave up 5 bases and J gave up 0 bases; unmatched junction bases: 1. Germline V gene sequence: CDR1 SGHTA, CDR2 FQGNSA. This CDR3 spans 13 amino acids. CDR3 loop: CASSGDSSYEQYF. CDR3 bases: TGTGCCAGCAGCGGGGACAGCTCCTACGAGCAGTACTTC.

V usage is TRBV2 and J usage is TRBJ2-1; D may be TRBD2 (7 bases). CDR1 and CDR2 from the germline V gene are SNHLY and FYNNEI. V was cut by 10 bases and J by 0 bases, with 19 bases left in between. This CDR3 spans 16 amino acids. This chain's CDR3 is CATKETGGPSYNEQFF. CDR3 DNA sequence: TGTGCCACCAAAGAGACGGGGGGCCCCTCCTACAATGAGCAGTTCTTC.

The chain joins TRBV7-9 to TRBJ1-5; 11 bases are shared with TRBD1. The CDR3 totals 16 residues. CDR1 is SEHNR and CDR2 is FQNEAQ in the germline V gene (reference sequence). V dropped 5 bases and J dropped 1; count of bases not matched to a gene: 4. The CDR3 loop reads CASSRDRGVSNQPQHF. The CDR3 DNA sequence: TGTGCCAGCAGCCGGGACAGGGGGGTCAGCAATCAGCCCCAGCATTTT.

The chain links TRBV19 to TRBJ1-5; the D gene is possibly TRBD1 (5 bases). V gave up 4 bases and J gave up 4 bases, with 11 bases separating them. The germline V gene encodes CDR1 LNHDA and CDR2 SQIVND (reference sequence). The CDR3 covers 14 residues. CDR3 DNA sequence: TGTGCCAGTAGTACGTGGGGGAGGAATCAGCCCCAGCATTTT. Translation gives CASSTWGRNQPQHF.

This chain connects TRBV19 to TRBJ1-6, with D maybe TRBD1 (6 bases). Germline V gene data show CDR1 as LNHDA and CDR2 as SQIVND (reference sequence). Trimming took off 2 bases at V and 9 bases at J, with 17 bases between the two ends. The CDR3 contains 16 residues. The CDR3 bases are TGTGCCAGTAGTATATTCGGGGACACAATTTCTTCACCCCTCCACTTT. Protein product: CASSIFGDTISSPLHF.

There are a few counts of this clone. The chain recombines TRBV13 with TRBJ1-1; D unresolved. V lost 2 bases and J lost 1, with 8 bases in between. The germline V gene encodes CDR1 PRHDT and CDR2 FYEKMQ (reference sequence). This CDR3 is 14 amino acids long. The CDR3 loop is CASSLPTENTEAFF. DNA of the CDR3: TGTGCCAGCAGCTTACCCACAGAGAACACTGAAGCTTTCTTT. The entire variable domain, with the rest obtained from reference TRBV13 and TRBJ1-1, is as follows: AAGVIQSPRHLIKEKRETATLKCYPIPRHDTVYWYQQGPGQDPQFLISFYEKMQSDKGSIPDRFSAQQFSDYHSELNMSSLELGDSALYFCASSLPTENTEAFFGQGTRLTVV.

The chain carries TRBV29-1 and TRBJ1-6; a weak D match, TRBD1 (5 bases). The germline gives CDR1 SQVTM, CDR2 ANQGSEA. This CDR3 is 13 amino acids long. The germline V and J ends were trimmed by 4 bases and 9 bases, with 13 bases remaining between them. CDR3 sequence reads: CSVAAAGGSPLHF. The CDR3 bases are TGCAGCGTTGCCGCGGCGGGGGGTTCACCCCTCCACTTT.

The V call is TRBV11-2, the J call TRBJ2-1, with 9 bases aligning to TRBD2. This CDR3 is 16 amino acids long. Germline V gene lookup returns CDR1 SGHAT and CDR2 FQNNGV. V shed 5 bases, J shed 4 bases, and the junction held 9 bases outside the gene matches. The CDR3 DNA follows: TGTGCCAGCAGCCCGGAGGGACTAGCCTTTTACAATGAGCAGTTCTTC. This codes for CASSPEGLAFYNEQFF.

The chain recombines TRBV9 with TRBJ1-1; TRBD1 matches at 10 bases. The V gene end was trimmed by 5 bases and the J gene end by 0 bases; junction bases not matched to a gene: 10. The CDR3 totals 17 residues. Germline assignment: CDR1 SGDLS and CDR2 YYNGEE. The CDR3 DNA is TGTGCCAGCAGTTTGCCCGGGACAGGGGCAGTGAACACTGAAGCTTTCTTT. Translation gives CASSLPGTGAVNTEAFF.

The chain links TRBV6-5 to TRBJ2-1, with 10 bases matching TRBD2. Trimming took 6 bases from V and 5 from J; bases not matched to a gene: 7. From germline, CDR1 is MNHEY and CDR2 SVGAGI. This CDR3 contains 15 residues. Written as DNA, the CDR3 is TGTGCCAGCAGCCTTAGCGGGGGGCCGCACAATGAGCAGTTCTTC. Residues: CASSLSGGPHNEQFF.

The rearrangement joins TRBV4-3 to TRBJ2-7, with 9 bases lining up with TRBD1. The CDR3 totals 15 residues. CDR1 is LGHNA and CDR2 is YSLEER in the germline V gene. J gave up 3 bases and V 4 bases, and 7 bases lay outside the gene matches. This chain's CDR3 is CASSPETGGFYEQYF. The CDR3 DNA reads TGCGCCAGCAGCCCAGAGACAGGGGGTTTCTACGAGCAGTACTTC.

The chain uses TRBV9 and TRBJ2-6; 9 nucleotides agree with TRBD1. Looked up from germline, CDR1 is SGDLS and CDR2 is YYNGEE. This CDR3 contains 19 residues. Trimming cost V 4 bases and J 1 base; bases outside gene matches: 12. The DNA of the CDR3 is TGTGCCAGCAGCCATCCGGGACAGGGCCTTTTTTCTGGGGCCAACGTCCTGACTTTC. It specifies CASSHPGQGLFSGANVLTF.

The chain joins TRBV9 to TRBJ2-7, with D perhaps matching TRBD1 (5 bases). Trimming cost V 0 bases and J 0 bases, with 7 bases left between them. The CDR3 is 14 amino acids. Per the germline V gene, CDR1 is SGDLS and CDR2 is YYNGEE. The CDR3 bases are TGTGCCAGCAGCGTAGCTGACAGCTCCTACGAGCAGTACTTC. It is translated as CASSVADSSYEQYF.

The chain combines TRBV7-9 with TRBJ2-7, with a weak D call TRBD2 (7 bases). Per germline, CDR1 SEHNR and CDR2 FQNEAQ (reference sequence). The CDR3 sequence is 14 residues long. V was pared by 1 base and J by 5 bases, with 12 bases between. The CDR3 nucleotides are TGTGCCAGCAGCTTAGAGGGGGGGACCCACGAGCAGTACTTC. Translation: CASSLEGGTHEQYF.

The V gene is TRBV27, the J gene TRBJ2-7, with TRBD1 as a possible D gene (6 bases). Germline V gene sequence: CDR1 MNHEY, CDR2 SMNVEV (reference sequence). CDR3 length: 13 residues. Trimming pared 8 bases from V and 4 bases from J, leaving 15 bases between. CDR3 coding DNA: TGTGCCAGCCGCCAAGGACAGCTTTACGAGCAGTACTTC. This encodes CASRQGQLYEQYF.

The V and J genes are TRBV5-1 and TRBJ2-3, with 7 positions matching TRBD1. Trimming took 5 bases from V and 2 from J; bases not matched to a gene: 11. Germline CDR1 and CDR2: SGHRS and YFSETQ. The CDR3 is made up of 16 amino acids. In DNA, the CDR3 is TGCGCCAGCAGGGTGGGTGACAGGGTAACCACAGATACGCAGTATTTT. Amino acids: CASRVGDRVTTDTQYF.

This chain uses TRBV5-4 with TRBJ1-6; D uncertain. V lost 0 bases and J lost 5, with 9 bases in between. Germline CDR1 SGHNT, CDR2 YYREEE (reference sequence). The CDR3 consists of 15 residues. The CDR3 is CASSLAPGDNSPLHF. CDR3 sequence (DNA): TGTGCCAGCAGCTTGGCTCCAGGTGATAATTCACCCCTCCACTTT.

The chain uses TRBV7-9 and TRBJ2-1; D might be TRBD1 (6 bases). The CDR3 runs 15 residues. V lost 3 bases and J lost 8, with 17 bases in between. Germline values: CDR1 SEHNR, CDR2 FQNEAQ (reference sequence). The CDR3, as DNA: TGTGCCAGCAGCTTCACACAGGGTCCGAGTGATGAGCAGTTCTTC. It encodes CASSFTQGPSDEQFF. The variable domain in full, completed from reference TRBV7-9 and TRBJ2-1, reads DTGVSQNPRHKITKRGQNVTFRCDPISEHNRLYWYRQTLGQGPEFLTYFQNEAQLEKSRLLSDRFSAERPKGSFSTLEIQRTEQGDSAMYLCASSFTQGPSDEQFFGPGTRLTVL.